A selection of T cell receptor beta chains follows, all from one sample in a study of T cells in pancreatic ductal adenocarcinoma. The assay was immunoSEQ multiplex PCR, and TCRdb's table has in-frame clones only and misses some. The repertoire holds 97,000 or so clones, more than 90% seen once, with under 3.5% in the top ten. The sequenced material came from PBMCs. The receptors originated from a human donor with pancreatic ductal adenocarcinoma. The CDR3 runs from the conserved cysteine through the conserved F or W. A D gene is named only where the DNA matches it firmly. The size field is filled for only some rows; it gives once, few, many or a size class.

CDR3nt: TGTGCCAGTAGTATTATAACTAGCGGGAGAAACAATGAGCAGTTCTTC
CDR3aa: CASSIITSGRNNEQFF
j_gene: TRBJ2-1
d_gene: TRBD2
abundance: NA
v_gene: TRBV19

CDR3nt: TGTGCTAGTGGCCAGCGGGAAAATGAGCAGTACTTC
CDR3aa: CASGQRENEQYF
j_gene: TRBJ2-7
d_gene: TRBD2
abundance: NA
v_gene: TRBV12-5

CDR3nt: TGCAGTGCCACCACAAACTATGGCTACACCTTC
CDR3aa: CSATTNYGYTF
j_gene: TRBJ1-2
d_gene: NA
abundance: NA
v_gene: TRBV20-1

CDR3nt: TGTGCCAGCAGTGAAGCGCGGGGAACGCAGTTCTTC
CDR3aa: CASSEARGTQFF
j_gene: TRBJ2-1
d_gene: NA
abundance: NA
v_gene: TRBV2

CDR3nt: TGTGCCAGCAGCACAGACGGTGGGTCGGGCACAGATACGCAGTATTTT
CDR3aa: CASSTDGGSGTDTQYF
j_gene: TRBJ2-3
d_gene: NA
abundance: NA
v_gene: TRBV11-2

CDR3nt: TGTGCCAGCAGTTTAGGACACTTTGGCTACACCTTC
CDR3aa: CASSLGHFGYTF
j_gene: TRBJ1-2
d_gene: NA
abundance: few
v_gene: TRBV28

CDR3nt: TGTGCCAGCAGCTTGGTGGGTGGTGGTCAGACAGGAAGCTACACCTTC
CDR3aa: CASSLVGGGQTGSYTF
j_gene: TRBJ1-2
d_gene: NA
abundance: NA
v_gene: TRBV5-6

CDR3nt: TGTGCCAGCAGCACGATGACAGGGACTGGAAACACCATATATTTT
CDR3aa: CASSTMTGTGNTIYF
j_gene: TRBJ1-3
d_gene: TRBD1
abundance: NA
v_gene: TRBV13

CDR3nt: TGTGCCAGCAGTGAATTAGGGACTAGTGAATTCTTC
CDR3aa: CASSELGTSEFF
j_gene: TRBJ2-1
d_gene: TRBD2
abundance: few
v_gene: TRBV25-1

CDR3nt: TGTGCCAGCAGCGTAGGGGCGGGAGTCGCGGAGACCCAGTACTTC
CDR3aa: CASSVGAGVAETQYF
j_gene: TRBJ2-5
d_gene: TRBD2
abundance: NA
v_gene: TRBV9

CDR3nt: TGTGCCAGCAGCCCGGATGCTGGGACACACGAGCAGTACTTC
CDR3aa: CASSPDAGTHEQYF
j_gene: TRBJ2-7
d_gene: NA
abundance: NA
v_gene: TRBV7-2

CDR3nt: TGTGCCAGCTCGTCCGGGACTAGTGCCTACGAGCAGTACTTC
CDR3aa: CASSSGTSAYEQYF
j_gene: TRBJ2-7
d_gene: TRBD2
abundance: NA
v_gene: TRBV18

CDR3nt: TGTGCCAGCAGCAGCCCAGGGCGGGGGTACAATGAGCAGTTCTTC
CDR3aa: CASSSPGRGYNEQFF
j_gene: TRBJ2-1
d_gene: TRBD2
abundance: once
v_gene: TRBV28

CDR3nt: TGTGCCACCCGGACTCTCCACGAGCAGTACTTC
CDR3aa: CATRTLHEQYF
j_gene: TRBJ2-7
d_gene: NA
abundance: NA
v_gene: TRBV27

CDR3nt: TGTGCCAGCAGTTCCGGACAGGGTGATCAGCCCCAGCATTTT
CDR3aa: CASSSGQGDQPQHF
j_gene: TRBJ1-5
d_gene: TRBD1
abundance: once
v_gene: TRBV28

CDR3nt: TGTGCCAGCAGCCTCCAAGGGGGATACGAGCAGTACTTC
CDR3aa: CASSLQGGYEQYF
j_gene: TRBJ2-7
d_gene: NA
abundance: once
v_gene: TRBV9

CDR3nt: TGTGCCAGCAGCTTAGAGTGGACGGGAGGAGCTTTCTCCTACGAGCAGTACTTC
CDR3aa: CASSLEWTGGAFSYEQYF
j_gene: TRBJ2-7
d_gene: TRBD2
abundance: NA
v_gene: TRBV11-2

CDR3nt: TGTGCCAGCAGCTTGGGCAGATCCTACGAGCAGTACTTC
CDR3aa: CASSLGRSYEQYF
j_gene: TRBJ2-7
d_gene: NA
abundance: NA
v_gene: TRBV11-2

CDR3nt: TGTGCCAGCAGCTTAGAAGGGGGCGCAACCCAGTACTTC
CDR3aa: CASSLEGGATQYF
j_gene: TRBJ2-5
d_gene: TRBD1
abundance: NA
v_gene: TRBV7-9

CDR3nt: TGTGCCATCAGTGAGTCTCAGGGGGCAACCGGGGAGCTGTTTTTT
CDR3aa: CAISESQGATGELFF
j_gene: TRBJ2-2
d_gene: TRBD1
abundance: NA
v_gene: TRBV10-3

CDR3nt: TGTGCCAGCAGCTTAGAAAGGACAGGGACCTACGAGCAGTACTTC
CDR3aa: CASSLERTGTYEQYF
j_gene: TRBJ2-7
d_gene: TRBD1
abundance: once
v_gene: TRBV11-2

CDR3nt: TGCAGCGTTGATCTCAGGGGATTACCGTTCTTC
CDR3aa: CSVDLRGLPFF
j_gene: TRBJ2-1
d_gene: NA
abundance: NA
v_gene: TRBV29-1

CDR3nt: TGTGCCAGCAGCACTAGCGTACAAGAGACCCAGTACTTC
CDR3aa: CASSTSVQETQYF
j_gene: TRBJ2-5
d_gene: TRBD2
abundance: NA
v_gene: TRBV7-2

CDR3nt: TGCAGCGCCCAGGGCGATGAGACCCAGTACTTC
CDR3aa: CSAQGDETQYF
j_gene: TRBJ2-5
d_gene: NA
abundance: NA
v_gene: TRBV29-1

CDR3nt: TGTGCCAGCAGCCAAGATAGGACTAGTAAGTCGGTCTACGAGCAGTACTTC
CDR3aa: CASSQDRTSKSVYEQYF
j_gene: TRBJ2-7
d_gene: TRBD2
abundance: NA
v_gene: TRBV4-2

CDR3nt: TGTGCCATCAGTGAAAACAGGGTCGAGGATGGCTACACCTTC
CDR3aa: CAISENRVEDGYTF
j_gene: TRBJ1-2
d_gene: NA
abundance: NA
v_gene: TRBV10-3

CDR3nt: TGCGCCAGCAGCTTGGACAGGGCGAACACTGAAGCTTTCTTT
CDR3aa: CASSLDRANTEAFF
j_gene: TRBJ1-1
d_gene: NA
abundance: once
v_gene: TRBV5-1

CDR3nt: TGTGCCAGTAGATACCTTACTGGGACAGCCCTTGAAGCTTTCTTT
CDR3aa: CASRYLTGTALEAFF
j_gene: TRBJ1-1
d_gene: TRBD1
abundance: NA
v_gene: TRBV19

CDR3nt: TGTGCCAGCAGTTTCTTCGAAACTAGCACAGATACGCAGTATTTT
CDR3aa: CASSFFETSTDTQYF
j_gene: TRBJ2-3
d_gene: NA
abundance: NA
v_gene: TRBV6-6

CDR3nt: TGTGCAAGTCGACGTAGACTAGCGGGAGACGAGCAGTACTTC
CDR3aa: CASRRRLAGDEQYF
j_gene: TRBJ2-7
d_gene: NA
abundance: NA
v_gene: TRBV12-2

CDR3nt: TGTGCCTGGGAATCAGGGGTGAACACTGAAGCTTTCTTT
CDR3aa: CAWESGVNTEAFF
j_gene: TRBJ1-1
d_gene: NA
abundance: few
v_gene: TRBV30

CDR3nt: TGTGCCAGCAGCGATAATGAGGGACTTACTAACTATGGCTACACCTTC
CDR3aa: CASSDNEGLTNYGYTF
j_gene: TRBJ1-2
d_gene: NA
abundance: once
v_gene: TRBV11-1

CDR3nt: TGTGCCAGCAGCCAAGAGATCCGGGACAGGGACTATGGCTACACCTTC
CDR3aa: CASSQEIRDRDYGYTF
j_gene: TRBJ1-2
d_gene: TRBD1
abundance: NA
v_gene: TRBV4-2

CDR3nt: TGTGCCTGGAGTCCTACCCAATGGAGGCCTAGCGGGACCTACAATGAGCAGTTCTTC
CDR3aa: CAWSPTQWRPSGTYNEQFF
j_gene: TRBJ2-1
d_gene: TRBD2
abundance: once
v_gene: TRBV30

CDR3nt: TGTGCCTGGAGTCAACTGACAGGGGCTCGGGGGGAGCTGTTTTTT
CDR3aa: CAWSQLTGARGELFF
j_gene: TRBJ2-2
d_gene: TRBD1
abundance: NA
v_gene: TRBV30

CDR3nt: TGTGCCAGCAGACAGGGGGCCTACGAGCAGTACTTC
CDR3aa: CASRQGAYEQYF
j_gene: TRBJ2-7
d_gene: TRBD1
abundance: NA
v_gene: TRBV2

CDR3nt: TGTGCCAGCAGCTTGCTGAGCTCCTACAATGAGCAGTTCTTC
CDR3aa: CASSLLSSYNEQFF
j_gene: TRBJ2-1
d_gene: NA
abundance: NA
v_gene: TRBV5-4

CDR3nt: TGTGCCAGCAGGCCCGGGACACAAGAAAAACTGTTTTTT
CDR3aa: CASRPGTQEKLFF
j_gene: TRBJ1-4
d_gene: NA
abundance: NA
v_gene: TRBV6-5

CDR3nt: TGTGCCAGCAGCCTTTCTAGCGGGAGCTACGAGCAGTACTTC
CDR3aa: CASSLSSGSYEQYF
j_gene: TRBJ2-7
d_gene: TRBD2
abundance: NA
v_gene: TRBV5-6

CDR3nt: TGTGCCAGCACCCCGGGACTAGCGGGAGCCAACACAGATACGCAGTATTTT
CDR3aa: CASTPGLAGANTDTQYF
j_gene: TRBJ2-3
d_gene: TRBD2
abundance: NA
v_gene: TRBV7-6

CDR3nt: TGTGCCAGCAACGAGGAGGGGCCAAACTATGGCTACACCTTC
CDR3aa: CASNEEGPNYGYTF
j_gene: TRBJ1-2
d_gene: NA
abundance: once
v_gene: TRBV2

CDR3nt: TGTGCCAGCAGCGCCTCGGGAGCAAGTAATGAAAAACTGTTTTTT
CDR3aa: CASSASGASNEKLFF
j_gene: TRBJ1-4
d_gene: NA
abundance: few
v_gene: TRBV9

CDR3nt: TGTGCCAGCAGCTTACTTAGCTCCTACAATGAGCAGTTCTTC
CDR3aa: CASSLLSSYNEQFF
j_gene: TRBJ2-1
d_gene: NA
abundance: NA
v_gene: TRBV7-9

CDR3nt: TGCGCCAGCAGGGGGCGGGACTTACCTACAGATACGCAGTATTTT
CDR3aa: CASRGRDLPTDTQYF
j_gene: TRBJ2-3
d_gene: NA
abundance: NA
v_gene: TRBV4-1

CDR3nt: TGTGCCAGCAGCCAGGGACTAGCGGGAGTTGAGCAGTTCTTC
CDR3aa: CASSQGLAGVEQFF
j_gene: TRBJ2-1
d_gene: TRBD2
abundance: NA
v_gene: TRBV11-3

CDR3nt: TGTGCCAGCAGCGAAAAGCCCCCGACAGGGAAGAGGGTTCGGGAGACCCAGTACTTC
CDR3aa: CASSEKPPTGKRVRETQYF
j_gene: TRBJ2-5
d_gene: NA
abundance: NA
v_gene: TRBV21-1

CDR3nt: TGTGCCAGCAGCTATATAAAGGAGGGGTTCGAGCAGTACTTC
CDR3aa: CASSYIKEGFEQYF
j_gene: TRBJ2-7
d_gene: NA
abundance: NA
v_gene: TRBV7-8

CDR3nt: TGTGCCAGCAGCTTAGCTGGAGGGGGCGGCCAAGAGACCCAGTACTTC
CDR3aa: CASSLAGGGGQETQYF
j_gene: TRBJ2-5
d_gene: NA
abundance: NA
v_gene: TRBV7-2

CDR3nt: TGTGCCAGCAGGACAGGGGGAGAAGAAAAACTGTTTTTT
CDR3aa: CASRTGGEEKLFF
j_gene: TRBJ1-4
d_gene: TRBD1
abundance: NA
v_gene: TRBV6-1

CDR3nt: TGTGCCTGGAGTGCAATACAGGTAAACGAGCAGTACTTC
CDR3aa: CAWSAIQVNEQYF
j_gene: TRBJ2-7
d_gene: NA
abundance: NA
v_gene: TRBV30

CDR3nt: TGCGCCAGCAGCTTCCGGGGGGGAGATACGCAGTATTTT
CDR3aa: CASSFRGGDTQYF
j_gene: TRBJ2-3
d_gene: TRBD2
abundance: NA
v_gene: TRBV5-1

CDR3nt: TGTGCCAGCAACTTTCGGGGCTACGAGCAGTACTTC
CDR3aa: CASNFRGYEQYF
j_gene: TRBJ2-7
d_gene: NA
abundance: NA
v_gene: TRBV6-1

CDR3nt: TGTGCCTGGAGTCCGGGACAGGGGGAACAGCCCCAGCATTTT
CDR3aa: CAWSPGQGEQPQHF
j_gene: TRBJ1-5
d_gene: TRBD1
abundance: NA
v_gene: TRBV30

CDR3nt: TGTGCCAGCAGTCTGGGGGAGGACGGGGAGCTGTTTTTT
CDR3aa: CASSLGEDGELFF
j_gene: TRBJ2-2
d_gene: NA
abundance: NA
v_gene: TRBV6-5

CDR3nt: TGTGCCAGCAGTTTCGGGGTCGAGCAGTACTTC
CDR3aa: CASSFGVEQYF
j_gene: TRBJ2-7
d_gene: NA
abundance: NA
v_gene: TRBV27